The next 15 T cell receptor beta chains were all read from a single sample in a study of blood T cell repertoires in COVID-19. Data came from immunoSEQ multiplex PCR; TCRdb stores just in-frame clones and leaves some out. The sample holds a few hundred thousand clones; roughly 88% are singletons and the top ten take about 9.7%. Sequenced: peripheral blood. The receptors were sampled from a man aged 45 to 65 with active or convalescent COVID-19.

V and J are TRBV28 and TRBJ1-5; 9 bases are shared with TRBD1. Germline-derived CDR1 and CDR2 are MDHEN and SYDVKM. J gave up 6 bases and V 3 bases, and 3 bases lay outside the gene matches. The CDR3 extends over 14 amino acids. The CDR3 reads CASSLGQGSQPQHF. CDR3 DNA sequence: TGTGCCAGCAGTTTGGGACAGGGAAGTCAGCCCCAGCATTTT.

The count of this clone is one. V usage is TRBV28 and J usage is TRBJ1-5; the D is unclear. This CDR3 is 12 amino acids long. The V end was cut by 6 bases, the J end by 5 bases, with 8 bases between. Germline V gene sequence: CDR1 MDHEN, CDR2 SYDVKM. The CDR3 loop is CASSISDQPQHF. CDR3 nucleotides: TGTGCCAGCAGCATTTCGGATCAGCCCCAGCATTTT.

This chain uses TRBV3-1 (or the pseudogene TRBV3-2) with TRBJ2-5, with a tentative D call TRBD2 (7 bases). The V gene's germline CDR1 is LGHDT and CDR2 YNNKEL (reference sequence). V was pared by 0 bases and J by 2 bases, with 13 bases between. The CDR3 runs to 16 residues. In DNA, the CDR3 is TGTGCCAGCAGCCAAGAATCCGCGGGGGCTCAAGAGACCCAGTACTTC. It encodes CASSQESAGAQETQYF.

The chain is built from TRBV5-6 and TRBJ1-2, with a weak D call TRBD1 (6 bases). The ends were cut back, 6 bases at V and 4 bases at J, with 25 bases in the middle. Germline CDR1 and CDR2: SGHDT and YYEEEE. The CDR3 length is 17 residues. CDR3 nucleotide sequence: TGTGCCAGCAACACAATAGAGGGAGGGACATACCTCTATGGCTACACCTTC. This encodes CASNTIEGGTYLYGYTF. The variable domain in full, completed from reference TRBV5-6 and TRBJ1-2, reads DAGVTQSPTHLIKTRGQQVTLRCSPKSGHDTVSWYQQALGQGPQFIFQYYEEEERQRGNFPDRFSGHQFPNYSSELNVNALLLGDSALYLCASNTIEGGTYLYGYTFGSGTRLTVV.

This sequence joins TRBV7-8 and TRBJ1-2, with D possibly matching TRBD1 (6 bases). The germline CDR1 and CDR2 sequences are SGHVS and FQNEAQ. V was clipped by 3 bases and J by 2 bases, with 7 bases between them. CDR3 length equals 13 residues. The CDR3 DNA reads TGTGCCAGCAGCTTCACAGGGAACTATGGCTACACCTTC. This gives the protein CASSFTGNYGYTF.

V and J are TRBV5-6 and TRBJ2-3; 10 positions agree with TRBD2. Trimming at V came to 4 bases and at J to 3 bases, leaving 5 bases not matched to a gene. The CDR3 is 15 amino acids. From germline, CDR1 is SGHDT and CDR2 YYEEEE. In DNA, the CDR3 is TGTGCCAGCAGCGCTAGCGGGAGAGGAACAGATACGCAGTATTTT. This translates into CASSASGRGTDTQYF.

As DNA, the CDR3 is TGTGCCAGCAGCCCCCTACAGGGGCCTTATGGCTACACCTTC. Protein sequence: CASSPLQGPYGYTF. The V and J genes are TRBV3-1 (or the pseudogene TRBV3-2) and TRBJ1-2; 7 nucleotides line up with TRBD1. V was clipped by 4 bases and J by 5 bases; unmatched bases: 7. Germline lookup yields CDR1 LGHDT and CDR2 YNNKEL (reference sequence). This CDR3 contains 14 residues.

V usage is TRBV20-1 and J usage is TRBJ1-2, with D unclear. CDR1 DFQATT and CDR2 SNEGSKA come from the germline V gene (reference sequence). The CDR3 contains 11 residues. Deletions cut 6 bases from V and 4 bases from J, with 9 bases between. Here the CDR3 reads CSALEGYGYTF. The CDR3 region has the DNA TGCAGTGCCTTGGAGGGCTATGGCTACACCTTC.

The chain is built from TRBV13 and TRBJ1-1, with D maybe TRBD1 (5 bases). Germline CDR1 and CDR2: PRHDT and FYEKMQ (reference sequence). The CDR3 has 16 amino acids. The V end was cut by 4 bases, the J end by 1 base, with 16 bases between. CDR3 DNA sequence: TGTGCCAGCAGCTCACGACAGTGGGGAAAGAACACTGAAGCTTTCTTT. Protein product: CASSSRQWGKNTEAFF.

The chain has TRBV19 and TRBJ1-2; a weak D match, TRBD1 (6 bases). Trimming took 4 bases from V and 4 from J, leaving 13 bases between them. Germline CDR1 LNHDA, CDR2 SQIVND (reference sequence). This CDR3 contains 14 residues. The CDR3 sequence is CASSSLNRAYGYTF. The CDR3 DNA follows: TGTGCCAGTAGTAGCCTAAACAGGGCCTATGGCTACACCTTC.

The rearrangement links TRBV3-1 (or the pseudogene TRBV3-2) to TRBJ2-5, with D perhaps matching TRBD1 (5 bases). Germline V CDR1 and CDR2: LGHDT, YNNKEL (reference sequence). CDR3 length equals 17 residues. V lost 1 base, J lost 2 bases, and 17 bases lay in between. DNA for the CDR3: TGTGCCAGCAGCCAAGGGGAAGGGGCACCCCCTCAAGAGACCCAGTACTTC. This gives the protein CASSQGEGAPPQETQYF.

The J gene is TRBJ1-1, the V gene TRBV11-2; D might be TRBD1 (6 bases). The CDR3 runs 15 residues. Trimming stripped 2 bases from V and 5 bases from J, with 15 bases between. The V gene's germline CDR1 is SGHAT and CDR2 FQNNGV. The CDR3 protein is CASSLRAGAETEAFF. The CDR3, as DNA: TGTGCCAGCAGCTTAAGGGCGGGGGCGGAGACTGAAGCTTTCTTT.

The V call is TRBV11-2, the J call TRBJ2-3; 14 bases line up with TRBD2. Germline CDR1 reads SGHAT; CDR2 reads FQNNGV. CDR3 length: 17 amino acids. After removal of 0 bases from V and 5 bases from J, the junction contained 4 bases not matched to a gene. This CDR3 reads CASSLDRLAGGGDTQYF. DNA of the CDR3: TGTGCCAGCAGCTTAGATCGACTAGCGGGAGGGGGAGATACGCAGTATTTT.

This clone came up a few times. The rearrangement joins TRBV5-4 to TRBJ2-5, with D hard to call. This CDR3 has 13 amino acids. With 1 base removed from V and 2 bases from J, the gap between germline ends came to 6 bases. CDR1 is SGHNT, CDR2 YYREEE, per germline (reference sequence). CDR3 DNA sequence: TGTGCCAGCAGCTTGCGCGAGCAAGAGACCCAGTACTTC. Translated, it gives CASSLREQETQYF.

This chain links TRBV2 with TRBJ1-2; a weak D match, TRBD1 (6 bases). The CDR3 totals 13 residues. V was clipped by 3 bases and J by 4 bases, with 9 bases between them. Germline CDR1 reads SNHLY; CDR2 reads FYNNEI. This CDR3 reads CASSDPGVYGYTF. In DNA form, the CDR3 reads TGTGCCAGCAGTGACCCAGGGGTCTATGGCTACACCTTC.